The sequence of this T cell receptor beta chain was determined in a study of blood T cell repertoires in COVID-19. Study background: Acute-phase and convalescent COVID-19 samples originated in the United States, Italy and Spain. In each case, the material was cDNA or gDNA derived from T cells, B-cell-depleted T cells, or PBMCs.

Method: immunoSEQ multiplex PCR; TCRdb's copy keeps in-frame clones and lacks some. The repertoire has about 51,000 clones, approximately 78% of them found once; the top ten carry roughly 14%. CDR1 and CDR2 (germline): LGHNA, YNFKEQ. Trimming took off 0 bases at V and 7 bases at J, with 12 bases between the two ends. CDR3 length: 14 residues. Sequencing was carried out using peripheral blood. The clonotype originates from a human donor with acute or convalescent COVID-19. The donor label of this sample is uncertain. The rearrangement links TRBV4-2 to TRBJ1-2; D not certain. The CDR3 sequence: CASSQENPGSGYTF. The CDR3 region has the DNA TGTGCCAGCAGCCAAGAAAATCCAGGTAGTGGCTACACCTTC.